This TCR beta chain derives from a study of cytomegalovirus exposure and HLA in healthy donors (TCRdb year 2017). With respect to the entire study: An earlier analysis of roughly 500 of the donors reported over 250 Gb of sequence data and 95 million to 130 million unique TCR beta sequences obtained from some 170 million T cells. An early release that covered roughly 600 HLA-typed donors contained about 290 gigabases of sequencing data and 65 million to 100 million unique TCR sequences. Of the 300 to 450 genotyped donors, 75% to 85% were placed in the genetic ancestry cluster associated with self-reported Caucasian donors. The study aimed to test whether signatures of past pathogen exposure could be identified by cataloging public T cell receptors. The study used immunosequencing to profile the T cell repertoires of approximately 650 subjects and linked those repertoires to cytomegalovirus serostatus. A separate validation cohort of about 110 different subjects was used in addition to the approximately 670-subject first cohort. To predict cytomegalovirus infection status, the study combined high-throughput TCR immunosequencing, statistical association of individual TCRs with disease status, and machine learning. A later analysis re-analyzed previously published TCR beta repertoires from about 600 donors and added high-resolution HLA genotyping to study TCR occurrence patterns. Rather than using new phenotypic data, the later analysis identified candidate immune exposures from TCR beta sequences and from how often those sequences occurred across donors. To decide whether each TCR beta V gene segment behaved as functional or pseudogenic, an earlier analysis of approximately 590 of the donors relied on high-throughput TCR beta sequencing. Donor age, sex, ethnicity and CMV serostatus were compiled together with the repertoire data. In a later genetic analysis, genome-wide SNP genotypes for about 65% of the 666 donors were used, and that subset was treated as a discovery cohort. Every discovery cohort repertoire had been produced on one sequencing platform. Class I and class II HLA loci were covered by the typing at four-digit resolution. Typing coverage varied by locus: roughly 620-640 donors for A, B, C, DRB1 and DQB1; some 520 for DQA1; over 600 for DPA1; fewer than 480 for DPB1. Four to six DR-DQ haplotypes were handled as single units for association and clustering, since linkage in the cohort was strong. Among some 400 genotyped donors of the cohort, an average of roughly 230,000 unique TCR beta nucleotide sequences was sequenced per donor, of which approximately 19% were non-productive.

The cohort was made up of approximately 670 healthy bone marrow donors. At the time of sampling, every cohort member was nominally healthy, though immune exposures that went unrecorded were likely present. The donor tested CMV seropositive, placing the donor among the 250 to 300 seropositive members of the cohort. A peripheral blood sample was collected from each donor, and TCR beta sequencing was performed on peripheral blood mononuclear cells. Genomic DNA was extracted from the blood cell samples with the Qiagen DNeasy Blood Extraction Kit. Library generation was performed with the immunoSEQ multiplex PCR assay. For the multiplex PCR, a mixture combining 60 forward primers for TCR Vbeta segments and 13 reverse primers for TCR Jbeta segments was used. A multiplex PCR assay on genomic DNA amplified the CDR3 region of rearranged TCR beta genes. The Illumina HiSeq System was used to sequence the amplified TCR beta libraries as 87-base-pair reads. In the paper's pipeline: Across the roughly 670 repertoires, a later analysis counted approximately 83 million unique TCR beta chains, 9 million to 14 million of which were shared by at least two donors. Raw reads were error-corrected and collapsed into unique sequences with a nearest-neighbor algorithm that merged closely related sequences to remove PCR and sequencing errors. V, D and J gene segments were assigned by aligning CDR3 sequences to IMGT reference sequences. Each retained sequence needed at least a six-nucleotide match to both a V gene segment and a J gene segment. Rearrangements were called productive when the CDR3 lacked stop codons and stayed in frame with V and J; all others were non-productive. CDR3 was defined by IMGT convention, running from the second conserved V-encoded cysteine to the conserved J-encoded phenylalanine. Sequences without an unambiguous match to a single V gene segment were excluded from the earlier analysis of approximately 600 of the donors. An earlier analysis of 587 of the donors called V segments functional above 56.7% productive rearrangements and segregating when the between-donor standard deviation exceeded 5%. A statistical classification framework was built for diagnosing cytomegalovirus status from the catalog of TCR beta chain sequences. A later analysis assigned V and J genes by comparing TCR nucleotide sequences with IMGT/GENE-DB human TR gene sequences. Using the TCRdist pipeline, a later analysis assigned CDR3 sequences along with most-parsimonious VDJ recombination scenarios. In a later analysis, each TCR beta chain was defined by its CDR3 amino acid sequence together with its V-gene family, and reads without a unique V-gene family were excluded. A later analysis removed 592 highly shared, low-generation-probability nucleotide sequences to deal with suspected cross-contamination and a sequencing artifact. In a later analysis, a clonal expansion index for each public chain was calculated from normalized within-repertoire ranks of inferred template counts. In a later analysis, generation probabilities were computed with a VDJ recombination model fitted to out-of-frame rearrangements, and the resulting probabilities were checked against IGoR. In a later analysis, TCR-TCR, TCR-HLA and TCR-CMV co-occurrence was scored with hypergeometric tests, and a repertoire-size bias correction was applied to TCR pairs. A later analysis estimated false discovery rates by permuting HLA or CMV assignments 20 times. In a later analysis, co-occurring TCRs were grouped using DBSCAN, with TCRdist sequence similarity added in when clustering inside HLA-allele-positive subsets. Co-occurrence clustering excluded repertoires with fewer than 30,000 or more than 120,000 public chains, plus five with anomalous nucleotide sharing. Not all clones reach the TCRdb copy of this immuneACCESS table, which keeps in-frame sequences only. Checked studies attribute under half of the gap to unresolved V genes and leave the rest unexplained. That table furnishes V, J and clone size, whereas the DNA furnished D and trimming. Within this sample are almost 80,000 clones, with about 68% of them counted one time only. Jointly, the top ten make up 5.5% to 8% of the sample.

General study outcomes and caveats: Compared with the roughly 670-donor mean, donors in an Asian-associated ancestry cluster had fewer N-insertions in productive TCRs, according to a later genetic analysis. This cohort had only TCR beta chains sequenced, and the lack of alpha or paired-chain data limited which features could be detected. In an earlier analysis of 587 of the donors, most TCR beta V segments were observed in productive rearrangements about 87% or about 30% of the time, broadly matching IMGT annotations. Because counts were too low, fewer than 20 rarely observed V segments, including chromosome 9 orphons, were excluded from the earlier analysis of fewer than 650 of the donors. Sequencing depth was assumed to be roughly uniform across donors in the presence/absence analyses, though that assumption may not hold. At a false discovery rate of 0.05, a later analysis linked 16,951 TCR beta sequences to specific HLA alleles. A total of around 150 TCR beta chains were listed by the study as associated with cytomegalovirus. It was suggested by the authors that the approach could potentially be generalized to other disease states and immunological phenotypes. Strong co-occurrence of HLA alleles, especially DR and DQ, made assigning TCR associations to individual alleles difficult. Correlated functional status among segregating V segments might reflect linkage disequilibrium, but an unknown experimental factor could not be ruled out. HLA typing was unavailable for some donors at each locus, so association tests used only the typed subset. Several of the top co-occurrence clusters appeared to be linked to parvovirus B19, influenza, CMV and Epstein-Barr virus, according to a later analysis. A further reported finding was that TCR beta sequences accurately predicted the HLA-A and HLA-B alleles for most subjects in the first cohort. In both the original and validation cohorts, the classifier was reported to diagnose cytomegalovirus status with high specificity and sensitivity. V-gene and J-gene trimming of TCR beta chains was associated with a missense DCLRE1C variant in a later genetic analysis, and the association was replicated in an independent cohort. In a later analysis, TCR association rates were found to vary across HLA loci, with the most associated TCRs seen for DRB1 alleles and the fewest for HLA-C alleles. In a later analysis, most CMV-associated TCR beta chains were found to appear HLA-restricted, with HLA associations seemingly driven largely by CMV exposure. Across donors, most TCR sequences were observed very rarely, whereas some public TCRs were present in many individuals. A cluster of highly shared sequence variants was judged likely to represent a technical artifact of the sequencing pipeline. A later analysis found that HLA-associated TCR beta chains were more clonally expanded and had lower generation probabilities than equally common non-associated chains. Some IMGT-functional V segments, including TRBV6-2 and TRBV6-3, could not be distinguished by the 87-base-pair reads and were therefore excluded. In vitro tests confirmed that a few of the cytomegalovirus-associated TCR beta chains recognize cytomegalovirus antigens. CMV serostatus was the only immune exposure information available for the cohort.

CDR3 length: 15 amino acids, cysteine to phenylalanine. Kept here is only the CDR3 DNA, which spans 45 bases and is read in frame from base 1. Reading the germline V gene (reference sequence) gives CDR1 LNHDA and CDR2 SQIVND. V lost 3 bases and J lost 3 bases; the stretch between them is 11 bases long. This clone occurred a few times. This clone's antigen is unknown. It has no much larger one-base neighbor in the sample; base qualities were not kept. This TCR was recovered from a woman in her fifties or sixties in good health and CMV-seropositive. The chain couples TRBV19 to TRBJ1-4, with an unclear D gene assignment. Material for sequencing was PBMCs. The nucleotides read TGTGCCAGTAGTATGCGCCAGACTCCTAATGAAAAACTGTTTTTT. It specifies CASSMRQTPNEKLFF.